Listed below are T cell receptor beta chains from one sample, sequenced in a study of blood T cell repertoires in COVID-19. Profiling relied on immunoSEQ multiplex PCR, and the TCRdb table lists in-frame clones only, not all of them. The sample has about 70,000 clones, 86% seen once. Sequenced input: peripheral blood. Every receptor here comes from a man between 35 and 55 years old with COVID-19, enrolled during active disease. Each CDR3 is given with its conserved first and last residue. A D gene is named only where the DNA matches it firmly. The size field is filled for only some rows; it gives once, few, many or a size class.

j_gene,d_gene,abundance,v_gene,CDR3nt,CDR3aa
TRBJ2-5,.,.,TRBV5-8,TGTGCCAGCAGCTTGAGGGTAGGGACACAAGAGACCCAGTACTTC,CASSLRVGTQETQYF
TRBJ2-1,TRBD2,.,TRBV7-2,TGTGCCAGCAGCCCGGCCGGGGCGGGGGGATTCAATGAGCAGTTCTTC,CASSPAGAGGFNEQFF
TRBJ1-2,TRBD1,.,TRBV3-1/TRBV3-2,TGTGCCAGCAGCCAATCTTCGACAGGGGGGTACGGCTACACCTTC,CASSQSSTGGYGYTF
TRBJ1-6,TRBD1,.,TRBV15,TGTGCCACCAGCGGGGACAGCAATTCACCCCTCCACTTT,CATSGDSNSPLHF
TRBJ2-7,.,.,TRBV28,TGTGCCAGCAGTTTAAGTCTTGGCCGGCGGGGTTCAAGGGAGCAGTACTTC,CASSLSLGRRGSREQYF
TRBJ2-7,.,few,TRBV5-1,TGCGCCAGCACGCTTGGAGGTCTAGGGCACGTCTACGAGCAGTACTTC,CASTLGGLGHVYEQYF
TRBJ2-1,TRBD1,.,TRBV12-3/TRBV12-4,TGTGCCAGCAGTTCCACCGGGACAGATGAGCAGTTCTTC,CASSSTGTDEQFF
TRBJ1-2,.,.,TRBV19,TGTGCCAGTAGTCCTCGGAAAATGGGAGATGGCTACACCTTC,CASSPRKMGDGYTF
TRBJ2-3,TRBD2,.,TRBV27,TGTGCCAGCAGTTTAGTAGCTAGCGGGGGTTCAGATACGCAGTATTTT,CASSLVASGGSDTQYF
TRBJ2-3,TRBD2,.,TRBV5-1,TGCGCCAGCAGCTCCGCGGGACTATGGTCAGATACGCAGTATTTT,CASSSAGLWSDTQYF
TRBJ1-1,.,few,TRBV3-1/TRBV3-2,TGTGCCAGCAGCCAACGGGAGCTCGACCAAGGAGCTGAAGCTTTCTTT,CASSQRELDQGAEAFF
TRBJ2-3,.,.,TRBV12-3/TRBV12-4,TGTGCCAGCAAGGGGGGGACCACAGATACGCAGTATTTT,CASKGGTTDTQYF
TRBJ1-1,.,.,TRBV7-9,TGTGCCAGCAGCTACACGGGGGAGGGGAACACTGAAGCTTTCTTT,CASSYTGEGNTEAFF
TRBJ2-3,.,.,TRBV19,TGTGCCAGTAGCGACATCGAAGGCACAGATACGCAGTATTTT,CASSDIEGTDTQYF
TRBJ2-1,TRBD2,.,TRBV2,TGTGCCAGCAGCCTAGCGGGGGCCAATTACAATGAGCAGTTCTTC,CASSLAGANYNEQFF
TRBJ1-2,.,.,TRBV5-4,TGTGCCAGCAGCTTCCCGGGAGCCAGCAGTTCTAACTATGGCTACACCTTC,CASSFPGASSSNYGYTF
TRBJ2-3,TRBD2,.,TRBV9,TGTGCCAGCAGCGGGGGACGCGCGGGGGGCCGAACGCAGTATTTT,CASSGGRAGGRTQYF
TRBJ1-6,.,.,TRBV4-1,TGCGCCAGCAGCCATTCTTTACCGAACTACTCCTATAATTCACCCCTCCACTTT,CASSHSLPNYSYNSPLHF
TRBJ1-1,.,once,TRBV12-3/TRBV12-4,TGTGCCAGCAGGGGAGGCACTGAAGCTTTCTTT,CASRGGTEAFF
TRBJ1-2,TRBD1,.,TRBV5-6,TGTGCCAGCAGCACCGACAGGGGGAGTTATGGCTACACCTTC,CASSTDRGSYGYTF
TRBJ2-1,TRBD2,.,TRBV6-6,TGTGCCAGCAGCACTCTTAGCGGGGGGGCCGGCAATGAGCAGTTCTTC,CASSTLSGGAGNEQFF
TRBJ1-5,.,once,TRBV30,TGTGCCTGGAGTGGGACGGGAGGCAATCAGCCCCAGCATTTT,CAWSGTGGNQPQHF
TRBJ2-7,TRBD1,.,TRBV9,TGTGCCAGCAGCGCCCTCGGACAGGGTAGTTACGAGCAGTACTTC,CASSALGQGSYEQYF
TRBJ2-2,.,.,TRBV7-6,TGTGCCAGCAGCTTTGGGGCAGACGGGGAGCTGTTTTTT,CASSFGADGELFF
TRBJ1-5,.,.,TRBV15,TGTGCCACCAGCTCCCACCGGGGTCGGCAGCCCCAGCATTTT,CATSSHRGRQPQHF
TRBJ1-3,.,few,TRBV3-1/TRBV3-2,TGTGCCAGCAGCCAAGACGATGCGGGGTTGGGTGGAAACACCATATATTTT,CASSQDDAGLGGNTIYF
TRBJ2-2,.,.,TRBV28,TGTGCCAGCAGTTTCGCGAACACCGGGGAGCTGTTTTTT,CASSFANTGELFF
TRBJ2-1,.,.,TRBV3-1/TRBV3-2,TGTGCCAGCAGCCAAACTAGGCAATACAATGAGCAGTTCTTC,CASSQTRQYNEQFF
TRBJ2-3,.,.,TRBV2,TGTGCCAGCAGTGAAAACGGGGTCCAATTAGCTACAGATACGCAGTATTTT,CASSENGVQLATDTQYF
TRBJ1-5,.,.,TRBV6-5,TGTGCCAGCAGTACTTCCGGTAGCAATCAGCCCCAGCATTTT,CASSTSGSNQPQHF
TRBJ2-5,TRBD2,.,TRBV5-1,TGCGCCAGCAGCTGGGGGGGGACCCAAGAGACCCAGTACTTC,CASSWGGTQETQYF
TRBJ2-7,.,.,TRBV13,TGTGCCAGCTCTCCAGGGTATTTCTACGAGCAGTACTTC,CASSPGYFYEQYF
TRBJ2-7,TRBD1,.,TRBV13,TGTGCCAGCAGCTTAGGGGGGACAGATGGTGAGCAGTACTTC,CASSLGGTDGEQYF
TRBJ2-7,TRBD1,.,TRBV2,TGTGCCAGCAGTGGGGGACAGTCCTACGAGCAGTACTTC,CASSGGQSYEQYF
TRBJ2-3,.,.,TRBV1,TGCACCAGCAGCCCAATTAGCGGGGGGGACACAGATACGCAGTATTTT,CTSSPISGGDTDTQYF
TRBJ2-6,.,.,TRBV10-1,TGCGCCAGCTCGGACAGCTCTGGGGCCAACGTCCTGACTTTC,CASSDSSGANVLTF
TRBJ1-5,.,.,TRBV30,TGTGCCTGGAGGGACGGCAGGGGAGGCAATCAGCCCCAGCATTTT,CAWRDGRGGNQPQHF
TRBJ2-7,.,.,TRBV30,TGTGCCTGGAGTGCAGGCTACGAGCAGTACTTC,CAWSAGYEQYF
TRBJ1-1,TRBD1,.,TRBV2,TGTGCCAGCAACACGGACAGGGAAACTGAAGCTTTCTTT,CASNTDRETEAFF
TRBJ1-5,TRBD1,.,TRBV18,TGTGCCAGCTCACCCGGACAGGGAGATCGGCCCCAGCATTTT,CASSPGQGDRPQHF
TRBJ2-1,TRBD2,.,TRBV5-1,TGCGCCAGCCGCCTGACTAGCCATAACAATGAGCAGTTCTTC,CASRLTSHNNEQFF
TRBJ2-2,TRBD1,.,TRBV11-2,TGTGCCAGCAGCTCACAGGGGGCAGACACCGGGGAGCTGTTTTTT,CASSSQGADTGELFF
TRBJ2-7,TRBD2,.,TRBV7-8,TGTGCCAGCAGCTTCTTTAGCGGGGCCTACGAGCAGTACTTC,CASSFFSGAYEQYF
TRBJ1-5,TRBD1,.,TRBV19,TGTGCCAGTAGTGCTAGACAGGGAAAGAATCAGCCCCAGCATTTT,CASSARQGKNQPQHF
TRBJ1-2,.,.,TRBV5-1,TGCGCCAGCAGCTGGGACAAGGCTAACTATGGCTACACCTTC,CASSWDKANYGYTF
TRBJ1-2,.,once,TRBV29-1,TGCAGCGTTGAGTACGGGCTCGGGAGCTATGGCTACACCTTC,CSVEYGLGSYGYTF
TRBJ2-5,.,.,TRBV4-2,TGTGCCAGCAGCCAAGTGATGGCGGGCGGGCGGGATGAGACCCAGTACTTC,CASSQVMAGGRDETQYF
TRBJ1-1,.,once,TRBV5-1,TGCGCCAGCAGCCCACTACAGGGAAGGGGCACTGAAGCTTTCTTT,CASSPLQGRGTEAFF
TRBJ2-1,.,.,TRBV5-4,TGTGCCAGCAGCCCGGGGGAAACTGAGCAGTTCTTC,CASSPGETEQFF
TRBJ1-1,.,.,TRBV3-1/TRBV3-2,TGTGCCAGCAGCCGCTCTTGGGGGGAAGTCGCTTTCTTT,CASSRSWGEVAFF
TRBJ2-1,TRBD2,.,TRBV7-8,TGTGCCAGCAGCCTCAAGCGGGGGGGTTTGAGGTACAATGAGCAGTTCTTC,CASSLKRGGLRYNEQFF
TRBJ1-1,TRBD1,few,TRBV7-8,TGTGCCAGCAGCTTAGATGGCGGGTGGGACAGACACACTGAAGCTTTCTTT,CASSLDGGWDRHTEAFF
TRBJ2-7,.,.,TRBV28,TGTGCCAGCCTGCAGGCGAGCTCCTACGAGCAGTACTTC,CASLQASSYEQYF
TRBJ2-1,.,.,TRBV11-3,TGTGCCAGCAGCTTAGGGACAGTCTCTGAGCAGTTCTTC,CASSLGTVSEQFF
TRBJ2-7,.,.,TRBV5-1,TGCGCCAGCAGCTTGGACGCGGGTGGAACCTACGAGCAGTACTTC,CASSLDAGGTYEQYF
TRBJ2-1,.,.,TRBV5-1,TGCGCCAGCAGCTTGGGTGCGGCGGGATACAATGAGCAGTTCTTC,CASSLGAAGYNEQFF